The entry that follows covers one TCR beta chain sequence. Its antigen is unidentified. The V gene's germline CDR1 is SNHLY and CDR2 FYNNEI. This CDR3 spans 13 amino acids. The V end lost 5 bases, the J end lost 0 bases, and 5 bases lay between the germline ends. This entry is derived from a study of cytotoxic CD8 clonotypes in ibrutinib-treated CLL. General study points: Clonality increased at ibrutinib response, then returned toward baseline at progression. Public clonotypes occurred uncommonly; on treatment, they contracted or remained stable.

Target depth was 1 in 200,000 to 1 in 1 million T cells, about 10x per clonotype. Method: immunoSEQ multiplex PCR; TCRdb's copy keeps in-frame clones and lacks some. This table holds about 45,000 clones, about 69% found once. The source material was PBMCs, sampled after 24 months of ibrutinib treatment. The J gene is TRBJ1-5, the V gene TRBV2; D unclear. This clonotype was sampled from a human donor with chronic lymphocytic leukemia. CDR3 residues: CASSTDSNQPQHF. CDR3 DNA sequence: TGTGCCAGCAGTACTGATAGCAATCAGCCCCAGCATTTT.